The rows below give T cell receptor beta chains drawn from one sample of a study of shared clonotypes between healthy human individuals. This table comes from immunoSEQ multiplex PCR, and its TCRdb copy is limited to in-frame clones, with some not included. The table lists more than 2,000,000 clones, approximately 93% of them singletons. The source material was naive CD4+ T cells from PBMCs. These receptors came from a man younger than 30 in good health. Some clones in this sample may be carry-over from other donors' samples. Both conserved end residues are part of each CDR3. The D gene is left open where the match is weak. Only some rows state a clone size, as once, few, many or a class for expanded clones.

j_gene: TRBJ1-4
d_gene: NA
abundance: NA
v_gene: TRBV18
CDR3aa: CASSPSSSTNEKLFF
CDR3nt: TGTGCCAGCTCACCATCCAGCTCAACTAATGAAAAACTGTTTTTT

j_gene: TRBJ1-5
d_gene: NA
abundance: NA
v_gene: TRBV19
CDR3aa: CASKRLDQGSQPQHF
CDR3nt: TGTGCCAGTAAGAGGCTAGATCAGGGGAGTCAGCCCCAGCATTTT

j_gene: TRBJ1-1
d_gene: NA
abundance: few
v_gene: TRBV30
CDR3aa: CAWSVGLAIGAFF
CDR3nt: TGTGCCTGGAGTGTAGGGTTGGCCATCGGGGCTTTCTTT

j_gene: TRBJ1-2
d_gene: NA
abundance: NA
v_gene: TRBV4-2
CDR3aa: CASSQDPPGNYGYTF
CDR3nt: TGTGCCAGCAGCCAAGACCCCCCAGGGAACTATGGCTACACCTTC

j_gene: TRBJ2-7
d_gene: TRBD2
abundance: NA
v_gene: TRBV7-2
CDR3aa: CASSLASGVSYEQYF
CDR3nt: TGTGCCAGCAGCTTAGCGAGCGGGGTGTCCTACGAGCAGTACTTC

j_gene: TRBJ2-1
d_gene: NA
abundance: NA
v_gene: TRBV5-1
CDR3aa: CASSVGLGTYNEQFF
CDR3nt: TGCGCCAGCAGCGTCGGGCTAGGGACCTACAATGAGCAGTTCTTC

j_gene: TRBJ2-7
d_gene: NA
abundance: NA
v_gene: TRBV9
CDR3aa: CASSKGQGGTGEQYF
CDR3nt: TGTGCCAGCAGCAAAGGGCAGGGAGGTACGGGCGAGCAGTACTTC

j_gene: TRBJ2-7
d_gene: TRBD2
abundance: NA
v_gene: TRBV5-1
CDR3aa: CASSLELAGVGEQYF
CDR3nt: TGCGCCAGCAGCTTGGAGCTAGCGGGAGTAGGTGAGCAGTACTTC

j_gene: TRBJ1-5
d_gene: NA
abundance: once
v_gene: TRBV19
CDR3aa: CASSNRARGGPVDHF
CDR3nt: TGTGCCAGTAGTAATCGGGCCAGAGGAGGCCCCGTCGATCATTTT

j_gene: TRBJ2-3
d_gene: NA
abundance: NA
v_gene: TRBV30
CDR3aa: CAWGSGGDTQYF
CDR3nt: TGTGCCTGGGGTTCCGGAGGAGATACGCAGTATTTT

j_gene: TRBJ2-1
d_gene: TRBD1
abundance: NA
v_gene: TRBV19
CDR3aa: CASSVNRDSALGFF
CDR3nt: TGTGCCAGTAGTGTCAACCGGGACAGCGCCCTTGGGTTCTTC

j_gene: TRBJ2-5
d_gene: NA
abundance: once
v_gene: TRBV6-1
CDR3aa: CASSGGQAQETQYF
CDR3nt: TGTGCCAGCAGTGGGGGGCAGGCCCAAGAGACCCAGTACTTC

j_gene: TRBJ1-2
d_gene: TRBD1
abundance: NA
v_gene: TRBV5-1
CDR3aa: CASSPRQGSGSYTF
CDR3nt: TGCGCCAGCAGCCCCAGACAGGGAAGTGGGAGCTACACCTTC

j_gene: TRBJ2-7
d_gene: NA
abundance: NA
v_gene: TRBV5-4
CDR3aa: CASSFSGVEQYF
CDR3nt: TGTGCCAGCAGCTTCAGCGGCGTCGAGCAGTACTTC

j_gene: TRBJ2-5
d_gene: NA
abundance: NA
v_gene: TRBV7-2
CDR3aa: CASSTGQVLRETQYF
CDR3nt: TGTGCCAGCAGCACCGGCCAGGTGCTGCGGGAGACCCAGTACTTC

j_gene: TRBJ2-1
d_gene: TRBD2
abundance: NA
v_gene: TRBV5-4
CDR3aa: CASSLASGQQFF
CDR3nt: TGTGCCAGCAGCTTAGCTAGCGGCCAGCAGTTCTTC

j_gene: TRBJ2-1
d_gene: TRBD1
abundance: NA
v_gene: TRBV2
CDR3aa: CASRKTGGEYNEQFF
CDR3nt: TGTGCCAGCAGGAAGACAGGGGGAGAATACAATGAGCAGTTCTTC

j_gene: TRBJ2-1
d_gene: NA
abundance: NA
v_gene: TRBV6-5
CDR3aa: CASSSIGTTLDEQFF
CDR3nt: TGTGCCAGCAGTTCAATAGGGACAACCCTAGATGAGCAGTTCTTC

j_gene: TRBJ1-3
d_gene: NA
abundance: NA
v_gene: TRBV6-5
CDR3aa: CASLDISGNTIYF
CDR3nt: TGTGCCAGTTTAGACATCTCTGGAAACACCATATATTTT

j_gene: TRBJ2-7
d_gene: TRBD2
abundance: NA
v_gene: TRBV2
CDR3aa: CASSTWTSGYEQYF
CDR3nt: TGTGCCAGCAGTACATGGACTAGTGGGTACGAGCAGTACTTC

j_gene: TRBJ2-1
d_gene: NA
abundance: NA
v_gene: TRBV7-3
CDR3aa: CASSPRQGGGNEQFF
CDR3nt: TGTGCCAGCAGCCCACGACAGGGTGGAGGGAATGAGCAGTTCTTC

j_gene: TRBJ1-2
d_gene: NA
abundance: NA
v_gene: TRBV19
CDR3aa: CASGSGAPYGYTF
CDR3nt: TGTGCCAGCGGAAGTGGGGCCCCCTATGGCTACACCTTC

j_gene: TRBJ2-7
d_gene: NA
abundance: NA
v_gene: TRBV11-2
CDR3aa: CASSPDIVPYEQYF
CDR3nt: TGTGCCAGCAGCCCCGACATAGTCCCCTACGAGCAGTACTTC

j_gene: TRBJ1-1
d_gene: NA
abundance: few
v_gene: TRBV19
CDR3aa: CASSLEQGNTEAFF
CDR3nt: TGTGCCAGTAGTCTGGAGCAGGGGAACACTGAAGCTTTCTTT

j_gene: TRBJ1-1
d_gene: NA
abundance: NA
v_gene: TRBV27
CDR3aa: CASRPIGHDTVVTEAFF
CDR3nt: TGTGCCAGCAGACCCATTGGGCACGACACTGTCGTCACTGAAGCTTTCTTT

j_gene: TRBJ1-1
d_gene: NA
abundance: NA
v_gene: TRBV7-3
CDR3aa: CASSLAGPMNTEAFF
CDR3nt: TGTGCCAGCAGCTTAGCCGGGCCGATGAACACTGAAGCTTTCTTT

j_gene: TRBJ2-1
d_gene: NA
abundance: NA
v_gene: TRBV7-6
CDR3aa: CASSRLISLGNEQFF
CDR3nt: TGTGCCAGCAGCCGACTTATTAGTTTAGGCAATGAGCAGTTCTTC

j_gene: TRBJ2-1
d_gene: NA
abundance: NA
v_gene: TRBV7-2
CDR3aa: CASSSRMGTYNEQFF
CDR3nt: TGTGCCAGCAGTTCCCGGATGGGGACCTACAATGAGCAGTTCTTC

j_gene: TRBJ2-7
d_gene: TRBD1
abundance: NA
v_gene: TRBV15
CDR3aa: CATSRDADRAYEQYF
CDR3nt: TGTGCCACCAGCAGAGATGCCGACAGGGCCTACGAGCAGTACTTC

j_gene: TRBJ2-2
d_gene: NA
abundance: NA
v_gene: TRBV6-5
CDR3aa: CASSYSASRNGELFF
CDR3nt: TGTGCCAGCAGTTACTCGGCTAGCAGGAACGGGGAGCTGTTTTTT

j_gene: TRBJ1-2
d_gene: NA
abundance: NA
v_gene: TRBV5-1
CDR3aa: CASSLDGGILNYGYTF
CDR3nt: TGCGCCAGCAGCTTGGATGGGGGCATACTTAACTATGGCTACACCTTC

j_gene: TRBJ1-1
d_gene: NA
abundance: NA
v_gene: TRBV2
CDR3aa: CASIRQMNTEAFF
CDR3nt: TGTGCCAGCATCAGACAGATGAACACTGAAGCTTTCTTT

j_gene: TRBJ1-3
d_gene: TRBD1
abundance: NA
v_gene: TRBV4-1
CDR3aa: CASSQSTGLPDTIYF
CDR3nt: TGCGCCAGCAGCCAGTCGACAGGGTTGCCCGACACCATATATTTT

j_gene: TRBJ2-7
d_gene: TRBD2
abundance: NA
v_gene: TRBV7-2
CDR3aa: CASSLAVTSGRDEQYF
CDR3nt: TGTGCCAGCAGCCTAGCGGTGACTAGCGGGAGAGACGAGCAGTACTTC

j_gene: TRBJ2-7
d_gene: NA
abundance: NA
v_gene: TRBV10-3
CDR3aa: CAISESAANSYEQYF
CDR3nt: TGTGCCATCAGTGAGTCAGCGGCGAACTCCTACGAGCAGTACTTC

j_gene: TRBJ1-2
d_gene: NA
abundance: once
v_gene: TRBV6-6
CDR3aa: CASSYSTATHYGYTF
CDR3nt: TGTGCCAGCAGTTACTCGACGGCAACTCACTATGGCTACACCTTC

j_gene: TRBJ2-7
d_gene: NA
abundance: NA
v_gene: TRBV2
CDR3aa: CASSPQGEQYF
CDR3nt: TGTGCCAGCAGTCCCCAGGGGGAGCAGTACTTC

j_gene: TRBJ1-1
d_gene: NA
abundance: few
v_gene: TRBV5-1
CDR3aa: CASREGPNTEAFF
CDR3nt: TGCGCCAGCAGGGAGGGTCCCAATACTGAAGCTTTCTTT

j_gene: TRBJ2-2
d_gene: TRBD2
abundance: once
v_gene: TRBV5-1
CDR3aa: CASTLAGANTGELFF
CDR3nt: TGCGCCAGCACCCTAGCGGGAGCGAACACCGGGGAGCTGTTTTTT

j_gene: TRBJ1-3
d_gene: TRBD1
abundance: NA
v_gene: TRBV29-1
CDR3aa: CSAGTGTGNTIYF
CDR3nt: TGCAGCGCTGGGACAGGGACTGGAAACACCATATATTTT

j_gene: TRBJ1-5
d_gene: NA
abundance: NA
v_gene: TRBV27
CDR3aa: CASSLEGLQGGNQPQHF
CDR3nt: TGTGCCAGCAGTTTAGAAGGGCTTCAAGGGGGCAATCAGCCCCAGCATTTT

j_gene: TRBJ1-5
d_gene: NA
abundance: NA
v_gene: TRBV28
CDR3aa: CASSFDLNQPQHF
CDR3nt: TGTGCCAGCAGCTTCGACCTTAATCAGCCCCAGCATTTT

j_gene: TRBJ2-1
d_gene: NA
abundance: NA
v_gene: TRBV27
CDR3aa: CASSLQGQATYNEQFF
CDR3nt: TGTGCCAGCAGTTTACAAGGTCAGGCCACCTACAATGAGCAGTTCTTC

j_gene: TRBJ2-6
d_gene: TRBD1
abundance: NA
v_gene: TRBV9
CDR3aa: CASSVGLGQGALGANVLTF
CDR3nt: TGTGCCAGCAGCGTAGGCTTGGGACAGGGGGCGCTCGGGGCCAACGTCCTGACTTTC

j_gene: TRBJ1-1
d_gene: NA
abundance: NA
v_gene: TRBV11-2
CDR3aa: CASSLSFGAKAFF
CDR3nt: TGTGCCAGCAGCTTATCATTCGGCGCTAAAGCTTTCTTT

j_gene: TRBJ2-5
d_gene: NA
abundance: NA
v_gene: TRBV6-5
CDR3aa: CASSYRRGTETQYF
CDR3nt: TGTGCCAGCAGTTACCGCAGAGGTACAGAGACCCAGTACTTC

j_gene: TRBJ1-5
d_gene: TRBD1
abundance: NA
v_gene: TRBV6-1
CDR3aa: CASKGQGWGNQPQHF
CDR3nt: TGTGCCAGCAAGGGACAGGGCTGGGGCAATCAGCCCCAGCATTTT

j_gene: TRBJ2-1
d_gene: NA
abundance: NA
v_gene: TRBV25-1
CDR3aa: CASCSLDSSYNEQFF
CDR3nt: TGTGCCAGCTGTAGTCTGGACTCGTCCTACAATGAGCAGTTCTTC

j_gene: TRBJ2-1
d_gene: TRBD1
abundance: NA
v_gene: TRBV11-2
CDR3aa: CASSFLGTAYNEQFF
CDR3nt: TGTGCCAGCAGCTTTTTGGGGACAGCCTACAATGAGCAGTTCTTC

j_gene: TRBJ1-1
d_gene: NA
abundance: NA
v_gene: TRBV28
CDR3aa: CASRLPGAFRSTEAFF
CDR3nt: TGTGCCAGCAGACTACCCGGGGCCTTCAGGAGCACTGAAGCTTTCTTT

j_gene: TRBJ2-3
d_gene: NA
abundance: NA
v_gene: TRBV14
CDR3aa: CASSRSPGGTDTQYF
CDR3nt: TGTGCCAGCAGCCGCAGCCCCGGAGGAACAGATACGCAGTATTTT

j_gene: TRBJ2-7
d_gene: TRBD2
abundance: NA
v_gene: TRBV9
CDR3aa: CASSAGLAGGRAYEQYF
CDR3nt: TGTGCCAGCAGCGCGGGACTAGCGGGAGGGAGGGCCTACGAGCAGTACTTC